This note documents a single T cell receptor beta chain sequence. Its cognate antigen is unknown. These data originate in a study of OX40 agonist ivuxolimab in advanced cancers. Study-level findings and limits: The investigators did not determine what antigen specificity the expanded peripheral T cells had.

Assay used: immunoSEQ multiplex PCR; TCRdb lists only in-frame clones, some missing. In the table there are over 60,000 clones, 65% to 90% of which are singletons. Autoimmune disease history or systemic immunosuppression barred patients. The germline CDR1 and CDR2 sequences are LGHNT and FRNRAP. After removal of 5 bases from V and 2 bases from J, the junction contained 4 bases not matched to a gene. The CDR3 spans 15 residues. The TCR comes from an adult with an advanced solid tumor such as melanoma, head and neck, liver or kidney cancer. Material: CD4+ or CD8+ T cells sorted from blood, obtained in a trial of the OX40 agonist ivuxolimab. V and J are TRBV12-5 and TRBJ1-3; TRBD1 aligns across 9 bases. CDR3: CASGQGQGAGNTIYF. Here the CDR3 DNA reads TGTGCTAGTGGTCAGGGACAGGGTGCTGGAAACACCATATATTTT.